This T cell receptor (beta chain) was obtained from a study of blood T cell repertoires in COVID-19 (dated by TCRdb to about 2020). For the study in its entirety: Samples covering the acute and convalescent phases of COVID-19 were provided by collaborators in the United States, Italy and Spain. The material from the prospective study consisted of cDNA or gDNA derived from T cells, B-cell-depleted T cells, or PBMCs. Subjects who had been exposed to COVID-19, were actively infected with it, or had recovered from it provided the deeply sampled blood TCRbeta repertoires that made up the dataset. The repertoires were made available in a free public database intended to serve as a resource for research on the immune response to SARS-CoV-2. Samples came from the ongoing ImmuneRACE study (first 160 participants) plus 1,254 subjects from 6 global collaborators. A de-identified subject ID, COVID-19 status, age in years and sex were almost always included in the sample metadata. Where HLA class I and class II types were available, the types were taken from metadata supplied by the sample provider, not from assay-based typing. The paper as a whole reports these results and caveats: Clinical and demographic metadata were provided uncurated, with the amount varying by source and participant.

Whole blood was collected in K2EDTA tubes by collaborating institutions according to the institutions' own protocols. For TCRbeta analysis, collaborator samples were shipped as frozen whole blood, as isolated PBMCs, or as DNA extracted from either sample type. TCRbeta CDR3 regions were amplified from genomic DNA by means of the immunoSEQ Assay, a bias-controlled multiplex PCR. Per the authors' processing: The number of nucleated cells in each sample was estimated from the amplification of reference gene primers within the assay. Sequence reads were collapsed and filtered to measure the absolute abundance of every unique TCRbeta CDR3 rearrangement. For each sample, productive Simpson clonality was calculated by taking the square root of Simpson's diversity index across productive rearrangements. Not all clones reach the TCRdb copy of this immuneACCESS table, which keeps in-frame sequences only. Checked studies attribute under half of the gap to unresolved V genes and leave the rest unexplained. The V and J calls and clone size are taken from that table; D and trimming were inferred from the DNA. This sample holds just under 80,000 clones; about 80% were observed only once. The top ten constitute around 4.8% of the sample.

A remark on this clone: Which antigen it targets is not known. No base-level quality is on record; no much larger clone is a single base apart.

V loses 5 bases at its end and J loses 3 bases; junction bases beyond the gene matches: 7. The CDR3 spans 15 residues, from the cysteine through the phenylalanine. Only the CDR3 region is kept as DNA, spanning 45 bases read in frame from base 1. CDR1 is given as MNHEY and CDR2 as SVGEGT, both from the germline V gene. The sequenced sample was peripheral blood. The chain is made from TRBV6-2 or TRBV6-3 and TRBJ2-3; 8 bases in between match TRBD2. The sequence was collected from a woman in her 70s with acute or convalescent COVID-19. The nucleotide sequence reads TGTGCCAGCAGTGCACGGGGGGGCCGAACAGATACGCAGTATTTT. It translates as CASSARGGRTDTQYF.